This T cell receptor beta chain stems from a study of regulatory T cells in long-lasting Graves disease. With iRepertoire HTBI primers and Arm-PCR of CDR3 regions, TCR beta libraries were built. TCRdb called the multiplex PCR reads again in MiXCR, with one record for every CDR3 protein. The sample lists fewer than 550,000 distinct CDR3 sequences, around 15% occurring once. Time point denoted: newly diagnosed GD, antithyroid drugs for less than 3 months. Construction of the TCR library relied on RNA isolated from PBMCs. The CDR3 totals 15 residues. From germline, CDR1 is SGHAT and CDR2 FQDESV (reference sequence). Comment on this clonotype: At one end the junction does not follow the germline gene, possibly because of a read error.

These sequences were also reported in another study, on T cells in Graves' hyperthyroidism and ophthalmopathy.

V and J are TRBV11-1 and TRBJ2-7; 7 positions agree with TRBD1. Specimen: peripheral blood mononuclear cells (PBMCs), collected at new diagnosis, from a patient treated with antithyroid drugs. The receptor was derived from a woman aged 40-65 years with Graves disease. CDR3: CAGSPQPGQDYEQYF. For the CDR3, the DNA is TGTGCCGGCAGCCCCCAACCCGGACAGGACTACGAGCAGTACTTC.